A single sample is the source of the 29 T cell receptor beta chains below, sequenced in a study of tumor-infiltrating lymphocytes in oesophageal squamous cell carcinoma. TCRdb re-called the PCR reads through MiXCR, storing one row per CDR3 protein. This sample has about 17,000 distinct CDR3 sequences, with 40% to 55% found just once. Sequenced sample: normal esophageal tissue next to the tumor. These receptors all stem from a female donor with esophageal squamous cell carcinoma.

CDR3 in amino acids: CASSLSGFGETQYF. CDR3 in DNA: TGTGCCAGCAGCTTAAGTGGTTTCGGGGAGACCCAGTACTTC. J is TRBJ2-7 and V is TRBV7-3; D not certain. The tail of the sequence fits TRBJ2-5 better, so the J call may be wrong. The CDR3 sequence is 14 residues long. CDR1 SGHTA and CDR2 FQGTGA come from the germline V gene.

The V gene is TRBV27, the J gene TRBJ2-2, with D perhaps matching TRBD2 (5 bases). The V end lost 4 bases, the J end lost 7 bases, and 13 bases lay between the germline ends. The CDR3 contains 14 residues. CDR1 is MNHEY and CDR2 is SMNVEV in the germline V gene (reference sequence). This chain's CDR3 is CASSSPTRVGELFF. DNA for the CDR3: TGTGCCAGCAGTTCCCCAACTAGAGTCGGGGAGCTGTTTTTT.

V and J are TRBV7-6 and TRBJ2-5; D is uncertain. The J call may be incorrect, as the DNA end agrees better with TRBJ2-1. This CDR3 comprises 13 residues. The V gene's germline CDR1 is SGHVS and CDR2 FNYEAQ. CDR3 sequence reads: CASSLYQPYEQFF. In DNA, the CDR3 is TGTGCCAGCAGCTTATACCAGCCTTATGAGCAGTTCTTC.

V and J are TRBV12-3 or TRBV12-4 and TRBJ2-1; TRBD2 might be the D (7 bases). The germline V and J ends were trimmed by 3 bases and 6 bases, with 15 bases remaining between them. The CDR3 spans 15 residues. The CDR3 bases are TGTGCCAGCAGTTTGGGGGGGGCGGTAGTCAATGAGCAGTTCTTC. Protein product: CASSLGGAVVNEQFF.

The sample holds many counts of this clonotype. A single base separates this from a much larger clone, so it may be a read error. The V call is TRBV7-6, the J call TRBJ2-1; no clear D. Near its end, the DNA agrees better with TRBJ2-7, so the J call may be wrong. The CDR3 has 15 amino acids. Germline CDR1 SGHVS, CDR2 FNYEAQ. DNA for the CDR3: TGTGCCAGCAGCTGGCAAGTAATCTCCTACAATGAGCAGTACTTC. It yields the protein CASSWQVISYNEQYF.

The CDR3 coding sequence is TGTGCCAGCAGTTTCTGGGGCTCTGGGGCCAACGTCCTGACTTTC. This gives the protein CASSFWGSGANVLTF. The chain uses TRBV27 and TRBJ2-6; no clear D. The CDR3 runs to 15 residues. CDR1 MNHEY and CDR2 SMNVEV come from the germline V gene (reference sequence). V was trimmed by 3 bases and J by 0 bases, leaving 6 bases between them. The full variable domain, its missing parts supplied by reference TRBV27 and TRBJ2-6, is EAQVTQNPRYLITVTGKKLTVTCSQNMNHEYMSWYRQDPGLGLRQIYYSMNVEVTDKGDVPEGYKVSRKEKRNFPLILESPSPNQTSLYFCASSFWGSGANVLTFGAGSRLTVL.

This clonotype was seen more than once but under ten times. The chain joins TRBV5-6 to TRBJ2-5; the match to TRBD1 covers 8 bases. This CDR3 has 15 amino acids. The V segment lost 0 bases and the J segment 4 bases; nucleotides outside the gene matches: 5. The germline V gene has CDR1 SGHDT and CDR2 YYEEEE. CDR3 DNA sequence: TGTGCCAGCAGCTTGGTGGCAGGGGGCGGAGAGACCCAGTACTTC. Protein: CASSLVAGGGETQYF.

This clonotype has a single count. The germline gene is not matched at one end of the junction; a read error may be the cause. The CDR3 here is CASSLEGQRFF. The CDR3 DNA follows: TGTGCCAGCAGCTTAGAGGGACAGCGGTTCTTC. The chain links TRBV11-1 to TRBJ1-2, with TRBD1 matching over 7 bases. CDR3 length: 11 amino acids. CDR1 is SGHAT, CDR2 FQDESV, per germline (reference sequence). Filled out from reference TRBV11-1 and TRBJ1-2, the complete variable domain reads EAEVAQSPRYKITEKSQAVAFWCDPISGHATLYWYRQILGQGPELLVQFQDESVVDDSQLPKDRFSAERLKGVDSTLKIQPAELGDSAMYLCASSLEGQRFFGSGTRLTVV.

The chain joins TRBV7-8 to TRBJ2-5, with D hard to call. The J call may not be correct, given that the DNA end is closer to TRBJ2-7. The CDR3 is 14 amino acids. Germline V gene data show CDR1 as SGHVS and CDR2 as FQNEAQ. As DNA, the CDR3 is TGTGCCAGCAGCTTAGGAGTGTTTGGGTACGAGCAGTACTTC. Translated: CASSLGVFGYEQYF.

This clonotype was observed a few times. The chain joins TRBV6-1 to TRBJ2-3; D is unresolved. V was trimmed by 6 bases and J by 3 bases, leaving 13 bases between them. CDR3 length: 14 amino acids. CDR1 and CDR2 from the germline V gene are MNHNS and SASEGT. The CDR3 here is CASRLYVGTDTQYF. The CDR3 DNA reads as TGTGCCAGCAGGCTTTACGTTGGGACAGATACGCAGTATTTT.

This clonotype was picked up a small number of times. A read error may be the cause here, since a much bigger clone is one base away. The chain combines TRBV7-9 with TRBJ2-1, with TRBD2 identical over 9 bases. The DNA end is a closer match to TRBJ2-7, so the J assignment may be wrong. This CDR3 contains 17 residues. The V gene's germline CDR1 is SEHNR and CDR2 FQNEAQ (reference sequence). The CDR3: CASSPAASGIFWNEQYF. The CDR3 DNA is TGTGCCAGCAGCCCAGCAGCTAGCGGGATCTTCTGGAATGAGCAGTACTTC.

The CDR3 DNA sequence: TGTGCCAGCAGCGTGTCACTAGCGGTAAGCACAGATACGCAGTATTTT. It translates to CASSVSLAVSTDTQYF. The chain employs TRBV9 and TRBJ2-3; 8 nucleotides align to TRBD2. Germline loops: CDR1 SGDLS, CDR2 YYNGEE. Trimming at V came to 2 bases and at J to 0 bases, leaving 5 bases not matched to a gene. This CDR3 spans 16 amino acids.

This rearrangement joins TRBV29-1 to TRBJ1-2, with TRBD1 matching 7 bases. The end of the DNA fits TRBJ2-7 better, so the J call may be wrong. Germline CDR1 is SQVTM and CDR2 is ANQGSEA. The length of the CDR3 is 13 residues. CDR3 loop: CSVTGQATYEQYF. The CDR3 DNA follows: TGCAGCGTCACTGGACAGGCTACCTACGAGCAGTACTTC.

This rearrangement joins TRBV7-3 to TRBJ2-1; no firm D call. The germline CDR1 and CDR2 sequences are SGHTA and FQGTGA. The CDR3 totals 14 residues. Trimming pared 2 bases from V and 10 bases from J, leaving 15 bases between. The CDR3 region is CASSLGKGSYEQFF. The CDR3 region has the DNA TGTGCCAGCAGCTTAGGAAAGGGTTCCTACGAGCAGTTCTTC.

This clonotype was observed many times. The chain uses TRBV11-1 and TRBJ2-6; weak D call: TRBD2 (5 bases). CDR1 SGHAT and CDR2 FQDESV come from the germline V gene (reference sequence). V lost 4 bases and J 0 bases, leaving 13 bases between the germline ends. The CDR3 has 17 amino acids. Here the CDR3 DNA reads TGTGCCAGCAGCTCCGGGGAAGGTAACTCTGGGGCCAACGTCCTGACTTTC. Amino acids: CASSSGEGNSGANVLTF.

By share, this clonotype counts as medium-sized. J is TRBJ2-2 and V is TRBV7-6, with 8 bases matching TRBD2. Germline CDR1 is SGHVS and CDR2 is FNYEAQ. The CDR3 consists of 18 residues. The V and J ends lost 0 bases and 3 bases, in that order; junction bases with no gene match: 9. CDR3 nucleotides: TGTGCCAGCAGCTTAGCTTCTAGCGGGCCAATTCACACCGGGGAGCTGTTTTTT. It specifies CASSLASSGPIHTGELFF. The full variable domain, its missing parts supplied by reference TRBV7-6 and TRBJ2-2, is GAGVSQSPRYKVTKRGQDVALRCDPISGHVSLYWYRQALGQGPEFLTYFNYEAQQDKSGLPNDRFSAERPEGSISTLTIQRTEQRDSAMYRCASSLASSGPIHTGELFFGEGSRLTVL.

This clonotype is categorized as medium-sized. The chain recombines TRBV7-9 with TRBJ2-5; tentatively, D is TRBD1 or TRBD2 (5 bases each). The V and J ends lost 4 bases and 10 bases respectively, with 19 bases between them. CDR3 size: 14 residues. Looked up from germline, CDR1 is SEHNR and CDR2 is FQNEAQ (reference sequence). The CDR3 is CASSYPDGTRDQYF. The CDR3 region has the DNA TGTGCCAGCAGCTACCCGGACGGGACGAGAGACCAGTACTTC.

This clonotype is categorized as medium-sized. The V gene is TRBV24-1, the J gene TRBJ2-5, with TRBD1 matching 7 bases. The V gene end was trimmed by 4 bases and the J gene end by 2 bases; junction bases not matched to a gene: 3. This CDR3 is 14 amino acids long. Germline V gives CDR1 KGHDR, CDR2 SFDVKD. As DNA, the CDR3 is TGTGCCACCAGTGAGACAGGGATTCAAGAGACCCAGTACTTC. Its translation is CATSETGIQETQYF.

The chain links TRBV7-2 to TRBJ2-1; 11 nucleotides agree with TRBD2. The CDR3 spans 19 residues. Germline V gives CDR1 SGHTA, CDR2 FQGNSA. J gave up 1 base and V 4 bases, and 12 bases lay outside the gene matches. The CDR3 spells CASSSLAGAHLESYNEQFF. In DNA form, the CDR3 reads TGTGCCAGCAGCTCACTAGCGGGAGCCCACCTAGAATCCTACAATGAGCAGTTCTTC.

This clonotype occurred many times. V gene TRBV12-3 or TRBV12-4 combines with J gene TRBJ1-1; maybe TRBD1 (5 bases). The CDR3 is 20 residues long. V lost 5 bases and J lost 0, with 28 bases in between. The CDR3 sequence is CASSIRPRDAVVSMNTEAFF. Written as DNA, the CDR3 is TGTGCCAGCAGTATAAGACCCCGGGACGCCGTTGTCTCGATGAACACTGAAGCTTTCTTT.

The chain recombines TRBV11-3 with TRBJ2-6; TRBD1 might be the D (6 bases). The J call is in doubt because the DNA end fits TRBJ2-1 better. The CDR3 spans 15 residues. Germline V CDR1 and CDR2: SGHNT, YENEEA. CDR3 coding DNA: TGTGCCAGCAGCTTAGATACCGGGACACAGGGTGAGCAGTTCTTC. Translation gives CASSLDTGTQGEQFF.

In this sample, this clonotype turned up a few times. V usage is TRBV6-1 and J usage is TRBJ1-6; no clear D. The CDR3 runs 14 residues. Germline V lookup: CDR1 MNHNS, CDR2 SASEGT. Trimming took off 1 base at V and 8 bases at J, with 9 bases between the two ends. CDR3 protein: CASSEVPTDSPLHF. In DNA form, the CDR3 reads TGTGCCAGCAGTGAAGTCCCCACCGATTCACCCCTCCACTTT.

This clonotype appeared many times. The chain is built from TRBV7-9 and TRBJ2-7, with D perhaps matching TRBD1 (6 bases). The V gene's germline CDR1 is SEHNR and CDR2 FQNEAQ (reference sequence). Trimming took off 8 bases at V and 6 bases at J, with 29 bases between the two ends. The length of the CDR3 is 17 residues. The CDR3: CASAGARTEKPGSEQYF. CDR3 DNA: TGTGCCAGCGCTGGAGCCCGGACAGAAAAACCTGGGAGCGAGCAGTACTTC.

A note on this clonotype: Its ends do not fully match the called genes, so a read error is possible. The rearrangement uses TRBV20-1 and TRBJ2-1; TRBD2 might be the D (5 bases). The CDR3 extends over 15 amino acids. Germline CDR1 reads DFQATT; CDR2 reads SNEGSKA (reference sequence). CDR3 in amino acids: CSATPPEGVNSPLHF. The CDR3 DNA reads as TGCAGTGCTACCCCCCCCGAGGGTGTGAATTCACCCCTCCACTTC.

This clonotype was observed at least ten times. The chain couples TRBV12-3 or TRBV12-4 to TRBJ2-2; the D gene is possibly TRBD1 (6 bases). The V gene lost 5 bases and the J gene lost 6 bases, with 13 bases spanning the gap. CDR3 size: 14 residues. Here the CDR3 reads CASSPTRGAGELFF. The CDR3 DNA reads TGTGCCAGCAGTCCGACCAGGGGCGCCGGGGAGCTGTTTTTT.

The chain employs TRBV7-2 and TRBJ2-3; 8 bases fit TRBD2. The better agreement between TRBJ2-1 and the DNA end casts doubt on the J call. The length of the CDR3 is 15 residues. Germline CDR1 is SGHTA and CDR2 is FQGNSA. The CDR3 nucleotides are TGTGCCAGCAGCTTTGGGACTAGTGTCGCCAATGAGCAGTTCTTC. Translating gives CASSFGTSVANEQFF.

The V gene is TRBV12-3 or TRBV12-4, the J gene TRBJ1-1; D unclear. V shed 3 bases and J shed 4 bases, with 6 bases lying between them. The CDR3 totals 12 residues. The CDR3 DNA follows: TGTGCCAGCAGTTTGGGTTTCACTGAAGCTTTCTTT. This encodes CASSLGFTEAFF.

This clonotype was counted ten times or more. The gene calls are TRBV5-1 and TRBJ2-3, with D perhaps matching TRBD2 (6 bases). The germline V gene has CDR1 SGHRS and CDR2 YFSETQ. The V end lost 4 bases, the J end lost 1 base, and 16 bases lay between the germline ends. This CDR3 has 16 amino acids. The chain's CDR3 is CASSAGTRGGTDTQYF. The CDR3 nucleotides read TGCGCCAGCAGCGCCGGGACTCGCGGGGGCACAGATACGCAGTATTTT.

This clonotype has only a few counts. The V call is TRBV6-1, the J call TRBJ2-3; TRBD2 matches at 7 bases. The V and J ends lost 7 bases and 2 bases, in that order; junction bases with no gene match: 6. The CDR3 runs 14 residues. The germline gives CDR1 MNHNS, CDR2 SASEGT. Here the CDR3 reads CASKPSGPTDTQYF. As DNA, the CDR3 is TGTGCCAGCAAGCCTAGCGGACCCACAGATACGCAGTATTTT.